The 2 T cell receptor beta chains presented below share a single source sample, sequenced in a study of cytomegalovirus exposure and HLA in healthy donors. Here immunoSEQ multiplex PCR was the method, and the copy in TCRdb shows in-frame clones only, minus some. The profile shows 110,000 or so clones, over 65% of them singletons. Material for sequencing was PBMCs. The receptors come from a woman under 40 in good health and CMV-seronegative.

The chain has TRBV5-1 and TRBJ2-2; 10 nucleotides align to TRBD2. The length of the CDR3 is 16 residues. Germline CDR1 and CDR2: SGHRS and YFSETQ. V lost 2 bases, J lost 4 bases, and 5 bases stayed unmatched. The DNA for the CDR3 is TGCGCCAGCAGCTTAACCGGGACTAGCGTCACCGGGGAGCTGTTTTTT. It specifies CASSLTGTSVTGELFF.

V usage is TRBV10-1 and J usage is TRBJ2-7, with 13 bases fitting TRBD2. Per the germline V gene, CDR1 is WNHNN and CDR2 is SYGVQD (reference sequence). Unmatched junction bases numbered 4, after V lost 6 bases and J lost 2 bases. The CDR3 runs to 15 residues. The CDR3 region is CASSSLAGGTYEQYF. The CDR3 coding sequence is TGCGCCAGCAGCTCACTAGCGGGGGGGACCTACGAGCAGTACTTC.